Presented here are 10 T cell receptor beta chains from one specimen sequenced in a study of T cell responses to AZD1222 COVID-19 vaccine (TCRdb year 2021). The time point label on this specimen signifies: baseline before first vaccination. Receptor libraries were prepared by the immunoSEQ multiplex PCR assay. In its TCRdb copy, this immuneACCESS table keeps in-frame sequences only and misses some clones. Where compared with another copy, unresolved V genes explain less than half of these, and the others have no known cause. The sample table lists more than 95,000 clones, 91% of them with a count of one. The biggest ten clones account for 45% of the sample. The sequencing used peripheral blood, collected on day 0 of AZD1222 vaccination. The receptors were sampled from an adult in good health.

This clone appeared once. The chain combines TRBV10-3 with TRBJ1-3; weak D call: TRBD1 (6 bases). Trimming left V 6 bases short and J 0 bases short, with 12 bases between. Germline V gene lookup returns CDR1 ENHRY and CDR2 SYGVKD. CDR3 length equals 15 residues. CDR3 protein: CAISLGGNSGNTIYF. The CDR3 bases are TGTGCCATCAGCCTAGGGGGTAACTCTGGAAACACCATATATTTT.

The chain uses TRBV12-3 or TRBV12-4 and TRBJ2-5, with 8 bases aligning to TRBD1. J lost 3 bases, V lost 6 bases, and 3 bases had no gene match. This CDR3 is 13 amino acids long. As DNA, the CDR3 is TGTGCCAGCAGGACGACAGGGGAAGAGACCCAGTACTTC. Residues: CASRTTGEETQYF.

This chain joins TRBV7-2 and TRBJ2-2, with D maybe TRBD2 (5 bases). The CDR3 totals 16 residues. Trimming left V 1 base short and J 5 bases short, with 14 bases between. Germline values: CDR1 SGHTA, CDR2 FQGNSA. DNA of the CDR3: TGTGCCAGCAGCTTAGACTCCAGGCGGAGGACCGGGGAGCTGTTTTTT. The encoded protein is CASSLDSRRRTGELFF.

This clone was detected only once. The chain links TRBV18 to TRBJ2-1, with 9 bases that match TRBD2. The CDR3 has 15 residues. Germline V lookup: CDR1 KGHSH, CDR2 LQKENI. With V trimmed by 1 base and J by 8 bases, 6 bases remained unmatched. CDR3: CASSPLAGEGDEQFF. CDR3 DNA sequence: TGTGCCAGCTCACCACTAGCGGGAGAGGGCGATGAGCAGTTCTTC.

The gene calls are TRBV30 and TRBJ1-2; D is unclear. Trimming removed 0 bases from V and 2 bases from J, with 13 bases in between. Germline V gene lookup returns CDR1 GTSNPN and CDR2 SVGIG (reference sequence). This CDR3 region has 15 residues. The CDR3 region is CAWSVRGMSNYGYTF. The CDR3, as DNA: TGTGCCTGGAGTGTGAGAGGGATGTCGAACTATGGCTACACCTTC.

This clone was counted once. This sequence joins TRBV7-8 and TRBJ1-3; the D gene is possibly TRBD1 (6 bases). Trimming cost V 5 bases and J 2 bases, with 13 bases left between them. The CDR3 extends over 15 amino acids. Germline V gene data show CDR1 as SGHVS and CDR2 as FQNEAQ. The CDR3 protein is CASSRVTGTGNTIYF. In nucleotides, the CDR3 is TGTGCCAGCAGCCGAGTCACAGGGACTGGAAACACCATATATTTT. Full variable domain (remainder filled in from reference TRBV7-8 and TRBJ1-3): GAGVSQSPRYKVAKRGQDVALRCDPISGHVSLFWYQQALGQGPEFLTYFQNEAQLDKSGLPSDRFFAERPEGSVSTLKIQRTQQEDSAVYLCASSRVTGTGNTIYFGEGSWLTVV.

The CDR3 loop is CASTGTNGEDTQYF. The CDR3 region has the DNA TGCGCCAGCACCGGGACAAACGGCGAGGATACGCAGTATTTT. The genes are TRBV5-1 and TRBJ2-3, with a weak D call TRBD1 (6 bases). The V gene's germline CDR1 is SGHRS and CDR2 YFSETQ. V lost 6 bases and J 6 bases, leaving 17 bases between the germline ends. There are 14 residues in the CDR3.

The genes are TRBV28 and TRBJ2-7; D is undetermined. CDR3 length: 15 amino acids. Germline V CDR1 and CDR2: MDHEN, SYDVKM. V shed 7 bases and J shed 0 bases, with 16 bases lying between them. The CDR3 sequence: CASNSAPPLSYEQYF. CDR3 DNA sequence: TGTGCCAGCAACTCCGCTCCCCCCCTCTCCTACGAGCAGTACTTC.

The chain links TRBV2 to TRBJ2-6; D is perhaps TRBD2 (5 bases). The CDR3 totals 15 residues. The V gene's germline CDR1 is SNHLY and CDR2 FYNNEI. V gave up 8 bases and J gave up 0 bases, with 11 bases separating them. DNA of the CDR3: TGTGCCAGCCTCCCTAGCAGCTCTGGGGCCAACGTCCTGACTTTC. Translating it yields CASLPSSSGANVLTF.

The rearrangement joins TRBV6-2 or TRBV6-3 to TRBJ2-6; no reliable D call. This CDR3 has 18 residues. Germline CDR1 and CDR2: MNHEY and SVGEGT. With 2 bases removed from V and 0 bases from J, the gap between germline ends came to 14 bases. Written as DNA, the CDR3 is TGTGCCAGCAGTTACCCGCCTAGAGGAACCTCTGGGGCCAACGTCCTGACTTTC. Translation gives CASSYPPRGTSGANVLTF.